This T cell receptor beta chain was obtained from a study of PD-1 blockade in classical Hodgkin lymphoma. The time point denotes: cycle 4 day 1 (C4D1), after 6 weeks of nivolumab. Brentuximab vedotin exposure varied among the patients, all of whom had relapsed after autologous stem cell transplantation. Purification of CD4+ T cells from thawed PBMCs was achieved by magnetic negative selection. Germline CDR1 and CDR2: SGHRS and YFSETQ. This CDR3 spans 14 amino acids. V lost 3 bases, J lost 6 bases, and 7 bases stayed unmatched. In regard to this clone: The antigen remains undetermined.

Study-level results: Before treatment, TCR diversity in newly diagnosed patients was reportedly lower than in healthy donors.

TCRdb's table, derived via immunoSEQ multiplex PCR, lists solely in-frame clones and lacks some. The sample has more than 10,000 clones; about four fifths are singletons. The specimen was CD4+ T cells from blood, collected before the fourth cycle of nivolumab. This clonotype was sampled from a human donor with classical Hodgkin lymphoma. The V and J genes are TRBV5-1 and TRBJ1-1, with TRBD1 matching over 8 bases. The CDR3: CASSSRQGIAEAFF. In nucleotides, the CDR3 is TGCGCCAGCAGCTCCCGACAGGGGATAGCTGAAGCTTTCTTT.